The 6 T cell receptor beta chains below come from one sample, sequenced in a study of blood T cell repertoires in COVID-19. Clones were read by immunoSEQ multiplex PCR, and TCRdb kept only the in-frame ones, dropping some. The sample consists of some 180,000 clones, 89% of them appearing once. The source material was peripheral blood. All receptors come from a man aged 35-49 years with acute or convalescent COVID-19.

The CDR3: CASSQEGQGTYEQYF. The CDR3 DNA sequence: TGTGCCAGCAGCCAAGAAGGGCAGGGGACCTACGAGCAGTACTTC. The chain combines TRBV14 with TRBJ2-7; TRBD1 might be the D (6 bases). V was clipped by 0 bases and J by 2 bases, with 11 bases between them. Germline-derived CDR1 and CDR2 are SGHDN and FVKESK. This CDR3 is built from 15 residues.

The V gene is TRBV19, the J gene TRBJ2-7; 10 nucleotides align to TRBD1. CDR1 and CDR2 from the germline V gene are LNHDA and SQIVND (reference sequence). The CDR3 covers 14 residues. V lost 5 bases, J lost 4 bases, and 5 bases stayed unmatched. The CDR3 spells CASSFRDRGYEQYF. CDR3 nucleotides: TGTGCCAGTAGTTTCCGGGACAGGGGTTACGAGCAGTACTTC.

The chain uses TRBV19 and TRBJ1-3; D not resolved. Trimming took 6 bases from V and 1 from J, leaving 16 bases between them. The CDR3 consists of 16 residues. Per germline, CDR1 LNHDA and CDR2 SQIVND (reference sequence). Written as DNA, the CDR3 is TGTGCCAGTAGCCAGTTCTTATCCGGGTCTGGAAACACCATATATTTT. This encodes CASSQFLSGSGNTIYF.

The V call is TRBV3-1 (or the pseudogene TRBV3-2), the J call TRBJ1-6; TRBD1 matches at 7 bases. The CDR3 extends over 12 amino acids. With V trimmed by 5 bases and J by 14 bases, 6 bases remained unmatched. The germline V gene encodes CDR1 LGHDT and CDR2 YNNKEL (reference sequence). This chain's CDR3 is CASSYRGTALHF. CDR3 coding DNA: TGTGCCAGCAGCTATAGGGGGACAGCCCTCCACTTT.

V and J are TRBV7-8 and TRBJ2-7, with D possibly matching TRBD1 (5 bases). V lost 5 bases, J lost 3 bases, and 11 bases lay in between. The CDR3 has 13 amino acids. Germline loops: CDR1 SGHVS, CDR2 FQNEAQ. For the CDR3, the DNA is TGTGCCAGCAGCGAGCGCGACAGCTACGAGCAGTACTTC. Amino acid sequence: CASSERDSYEQYF.

This chain joins TRBV19 and TRBJ1-5; D gene ambiguous. The ends were cut back, 7 bases at V and 5 bases at J, with 12 bases in the middle. CDR3 length: 13 amino acids. In germline, CDR1 is LNHDA, CDR2 SQIVND (reference sequence). DNA of the CDR3: TGTGCCAGTATGGGGAGTTCCCATCAGCCCCAGCATTTT. This encodes CASMGSSHQPQHF.